The rows below give T cell receptor beta chains drawn from one sample of a study of cytomegalovirus exposure and HLA in healthy donors. The repertoire was sequenced with immunoSEQ multiplex PCR; TCRdb's copy has only in-frame clones and lacks some. This table holds 100,000 to 150,000 clones, over 65% found once. Sequencing was done on a sample of PBMCs. The receptors come from a young man in good health and CMV-seropositive. Both conserved end residues are trimmed from each CDR3. The D gene is left open where the match is weak.

TRBV5-4,TRBJ1-1,NA,ASSGTEAGMWGNTEAF
TRBV7-9,TRBJ1-2,TRBD1,ASSLKVITGQGGRGYT
TRBV29-1,TRBJ2-1,NA,SVEGQGYNEQF
TRBV5-6,TRBJ2-6,TRBD1,ASSISDRGAPSGANVLT
TRBV6-4,TRBJ2-3,NA,ASSDSAGTDTQY
TRBV28,TRBJ2-7,NA,ASSLPPGRGSYEQY
TRBV5-1,TRBJ2-5,NA,ASPGANRFQETQY
TRBV2,TRBJ2-5,NA,AGSRPTSETQY
TRBV30,TRBJ2-1,NA,AWSLRYDEQF
TRBV7-2,TRBJ1-2,NA,ASSSPVIYGYT
TRBV6-5,TRBJ1-4,NA,ASSYSYFRGDEKLF
TRBV9,TRBJ1-1,TRBD1,ASSVPRAGGDTEAF
TRBV5-1,TRBJ2-6,NA,ASSRGEWANVLT
TRBV4-2,TRBJ1-2,TRBD1,ASSQEGDRETNYGYT
TRBV6-1,TRBJ2-7,TRBD1,ASSGKGQPHSYEQY
TRBV27,TRBJ1-2,NA,ASTPWGPNYGYT
TRBV11-3,TRBJ1-1,NA,ASSKGGVNTEAF
TRBV4-1,TRBJ1-1,NA,ASSQGALNTEAF
TRBV30,TRBJ2-2,NA,AWRSGSWDTLYTGELF
TRBV27,TRBJ2-1,TRBD2,ASSLSASGYNEQF
TRBV6-5,TRBJ1-1,NA,ASSYREGTEAF
TRBV10-1,TRBJ2-5,NA,ASSDQGRGTQY
TRBV7-3,TRBJ2-2,TRBD1,ASSPEGFGTVYTGELF
TRBV28,TRBJ1-1,NA,ASSLGPHNEAF
TRBV5-3,TRBJ1-2,NA,ARSLTYYYGYT
TRBV6-6,TRBJ1-2,TRBD1,ASSYSTGGVDGYT
TRBV7-9,TRBJ2-3,TRBD2,ASTSPSGVSRADTQY
TRBV4-1,TRBJ2-3,NA,ASRVLGTSGADTQY
TRBV19,TRBJ1-1,TRBD1,ASSMGRGITEAF
TRBV5-6,TRBJ1-4,NA,ASSWWWAGRNEKLF
TRBV5-4,TRBJ1-1,NA,ASSLVPGEGTEAF
TRBV13,TRBJ2-7,TRBD1,ASSSTRQGAYEQY
TRBV27,TRBJ1-1,TRBD1,ASSFLAGRGDLAEAF
TRBV7-2,TRBJ1-2,TRBD1,ASSPQTGILPNYGYT
TRBV15,TRBJ2-1,NA,ATSKEGSEQF